The 26 T cell receptor beta chains presented below share a single source sample, sequenced in a study of blood T cell repertoires in COVID-19. The table came from immunoSEQ multiplex PCR; TCRdb's copy has only in-frame clones and leaves some out. The top ten clones hold about 7.2% of a sample with some 150,000 clones, roughly 82% of them seen once. The source material was peripheral blood. All receptors derive from a woman aged 50 to 60 in a cohort sampled during active or convalescent COVID-19.

In its sample, this clone was seen once. The chain couples TRBV25-1 to TRBJ1-2; no firm D call. This CDR3 region has 13 residues. Trimming left V 1 base short and J 2 bases short, with 5 bases between. Germline values: CDR1 MGHDK, CDR2 SYGVNS. This CDR3 reads CASSESANYGYTF. CDR3 sequence (DNA): TGTGCCAGCAGTGAATCAGCGAACTATGGCTACACCTTC.

The chain links TRBV4-3 to TRBJ2-5; 7 bases agree with TRBD2. Germline values: CDR1 LGHNA, CDR2 YSLEER. There are 17 residues in the CDR3. The V and J ends lost 4 bases and 5 bases, in that order; junction bases with no gene match: 16. The CDR3 DNA reads as TGCGCCAGCAGCCCCCAGCCTACTAGCGTCCCGGGGGAGACCCAGTACTTC. Its translation is CASSPQPTSVPGETQYF.

This clone was observed once. The chain carries TRBV13 and TRBJ2-7; 8 positions agree with TRBD1. Germline-derived CDR1 and CDR2 are PRHDT and FYEKMQ (reference sequence). Trimming took 3 bases from V and 4 from J; bases not matched to a gene: 8. The CDR3 covers 15 residues. The CDR3, as DNA: TGTGCCAGCAGCTTTACCCCCGGGGACAGGTACGAGCAGTACTTC. Translating it yields CASSFTPGDRYEQYF.

The chain carries TRBV4-1 and TRBJ1-1; perhaps TRBD1 as D (5 bases). V was clipped by 1 base and J by 5 bases, with 14 bases between them. The V gene's germline CDR1 is MGHRA and CDR2 YSYEKL. This CDR3 comprises 15 residues. The CDR3 DNA reads as TGCGCCAGCAGCCAAGGGGACTGGAAGGGGACTGAAGCTTTCTTT. This gives the protein CASSQGDWKGTEAFF.

The V gene is TRBV9, the J gene TRBJ2-3; 7 positions agree with TRBD1. Germline V gene data show CDR1 as SGDLS and CDR2 as YYNGEE. V trimming: 0 bases; J trimming: 11 bases; junction bases outside the gene matches: 12. The CDR3 sequence is 15 residues long. The CDR3 is CASSVDRDRVEGQYF. CDR3 DNA: TGTGCCAGCAGCGTAGACCGGGACAGAGTCGAAGGGCAGTATTTT.

This chain joins TRBV5-5 and TRBJ1-2; no definite D call. The CDR3 contains 15 residues. CDR1 is SGHKS and CDR2 is YYEKEE in the germline V gene (reference sequence). The V end was cut by 1 base, the J end by 8 bases, with 18 bases between. CDR3 amino acids: CASSLSRGTVQGYTF. The CDR3 nucleotides read TGTGCCAGCAGCTTGTCCCGGGGAACGGTTCAGGGCTACACCTTC.

The genes are TRBV5-1 and TRBJ2-4; D is ambiguous. The length of the CDR3 is 14 residues. CDR1 and CDR2 (germline): SGHRS, YFSETQ. The V gene lost 2 bases and the J gene lost 5 bases, with 11 bases spanning the gap. The CDR3 sequence is CASSLEAQQNIQYF. The CDR3 DNA sequence: TGCGCCAGCAGCTTAGAGGCTCAACAAAACATTCAGTACTTC. Drawing the rest from reference TRBV5-1 and TRBJ2-4, the complete variable domain is KAGVTQTPRYLIKTRGQQVTLSCSPISGHRSVSWYQQTPGQGLQFLFEYFSETQRNKGNFPGRFSGRQFSNSRSEMNVSTLELGDSALYLCASSLEAQQNIQYFGAGTRLSVL.

Of note for this clone: Other DNA sequences in the sample encode the same CDR3. The rearrangement uses TRBV3-1 (or the pseudogene TRBV3-2) and TRBJ2-1; D not resolved. Trimming took off 2 bases at V and 1 base at J, with 3 bases between the two ends. Looked up from germline, CDR1 is LGHDT and CDR2 is YNNKEL (reference sequence). The CDR3 spans 13 residues. Here the CDR3 reads CASSQTSYNEQFF. CDR3 coding DNA: TGTGCCAGCAGCCAAACATCCTACAATGAGCAGTTCTTC.

V is TRBV6-5 and J is TRBJ1-5, with D maybe TRBD1 (5 bases). The CDR3 sequence is 13 residues long. Trimming took off 6 bases at V and 6 bases at J, with 12 bases between the two ends. Germline-derived CDR1 and CDR2 are MNHEY and SVGAGI. For the CDR3, the DNA is TGTGCCAGCAGCACAGGACGGAGTCAGCCCCAGCATTTT. Protein: CASSTGRSQPQHF.

V is TRBV12-3 or TRBV12-4 and J is TRBJ2-2, with 9 bases identical to TRBD1. The CDR3 runs 13 residues. After removal of 5 bases from V and 5 bases from J, the junction contained 0 bases not matched to a gene. CDR3 DNA: TGTGCCAGCAGTGACAGGGGGACCGGGGAGCTGTTTTTT. Encoded protein: CASSDRGTGELFF.

This clone turned up a few times. This sequence joins TRBV5-4 and TRBJ2-5; 8 bases are a match to TRBD2. The germline CDR1 and CDR2 sequences are SGHNT and YYREEE (reference sequence). V shed 5 bases, J shed 1 base, and the junction held 4 bases outside the gene matches. This CDR3 contains 14 residues. DNA of the CDR3: TGTGCCAGCAGTCCGGGAGGGAGCCAAGAGACCCAGTACTTC. This translates into CASSPGGSQETQYF.

The chain couples TRBV7-9 to TRBJ1-2; 12 bases match TRBD1. V lost 5 bases and J lost 14; bases outside the gene matches: 9. Looked up from germline, CDR1 is SEHNR and CDR2 is FQNEAQ (reference sequence). The CDR3 has 13 residues. The CDR3: CASSTPGQGAGTF. CDR3 in DNA: TGTGCCAGCAGCACTCCGGGACAGGGGGCAGGGACCTTC.

The chain is built from TRBV19 and TRBJ2-3; 7 bases align to TRBD2. After removal of 3 bases from V and 2 bases from J, the junction contained 5 bases not matched to a gene. Per germline, CDR1 LNHDA and CDR2 SQIVND (reference sequence). CDR3 length: 15 amino acids. Written as DNA, the CDR3 is TGTGCCAGTAGTATTAACGGGGGGTTCACAGATACGCAGTATTTT. Its protein product is CASSINGGFTDTQYF.

This clone was found many times. The chain employs TRBV19 and TRBJ2-6; D is possibly TRBD1 (5 bases). Trimming took off 7 bases at V and 1 base at J, with 8 bases between the two ends. There are 14 residues in the CDR3. Germline CDR1 LNHDA, CDR2 SQIVND (reference sequence). Here the CDR3 DNA reads TGTGCCAGTACCAAGGGGTCTGGGGCCAACGTCCTGACTTTC. Encoded protein: CASTKGSGANVLTF. Based on the CDR3 plus reference TRBV19 and TRBJ2-6, the full variable domain is DGGITQSPKYLFRKEGQNVTLSCEQNLNHDAMYWYRQDPGQGLRLIYYSQIVNDFQKGDIAEGYSVSREKKESFPLTVTSAQKNPTAFYLCASTKGSGANVLTFGAGSRLTVL.

This chain joins TRBV2 and TRBJ1-1, with D possibly matching TRBD1 (6 bases). Germline-derived CDR1 and CDR2 are SNHLY and FYNNEI. The CDR3 sequence is 16 residues long. Trimming shortened V by 7 bases and J by 6 bases, and 24 bases separated the two germline ends. The CDR3 region is CASKKLGQPGAAEAFF. CDR3 in DNA: TGTGCCAGCAAAAAATTAGGACAGCCTGGGGCGGCTGAAGCTTTCTTT.

This chain joins TRBV10-1 and TRBJ2-7, with D possibly being TRBD1 (6 bases). With 6 bases removed from V and 2 bases from J, the gap between germline ends came to 20 bases. In germline, CDR1 is WNHNN, CDR2 SYGVQD (reference sequence). The CDR3 loop spans 16 amino acids. CDR3 residues: CASRDSSLLFPYEQYF. The CDR3 nucleotides are TGCGCCAGCAGGGACAGTTCTTTACTTTTTCCCTACGAGCAGTACTTC.

This chain links TRBV6-6 with TRBJ1-2; D ambiguous. Trimming shortened V by 5 bases and J by 8 bases, and 27 bases separated the two germline ends. CDR1 and CDR2 from the germline V gene are MNHNY and SVGAGI (reference sequence). This CDR3 contains 17 residues. The DNA for the CDR3 is TGTGCCAGCAGTCACCGAATTTCACGACGGAGGTCCGGAGGCTACACCTTC. This codes for CASSHRISRRRSGGYTF.

The V and J genes are TRBV9 and TRBJ1-4; TRBD1 might be the D (5 bases). The germline V and J ends were trimmed by 0 bases and 2 bases, with 17 bases remaining between them. Germline CDR1 reads SGDLS; CDR2 reads YYNGEE. The CDR3 has 18 amino acids. The CDR3 sequence: CASSVGPGFAVTNEKLFF. Here the CDR3 DNA reads TGTGCCAGCAGCGTAGGACCAGGGTTTGCTGTTACTAATGAAAAACTGTTTTTT.

This chain joins TRBV30 and TRBJ1-4, with D possibly TRBD1 on 6 matching bases. Germline lookup yields CDR1 GTSNPN and CDR2 SVGIG (reference sequence). The CDR3 has 15 amino acids. Trimming shortened V by 2 bases and J by 4 bases, and 14 bases separated the two germline ends. The CDR3 bases are TGTGCCTGGAGTCCAGGGGATCACGATAATGAAAAACTGTTTTTT. Its protein is CAWSPGDHDNEKLFF.

The chain is built from TRBV6-1 and TRBJ1-6, with 9 bases fitting TRBD1. The CDR3 consists of 15 residues. V lost 6 bases and J lost 9; bases outside the gene matches: 9. Per germline, CDR1 MNHNS and CDR2 SASEGT. The CDR3 protein is CASRHGVGQGSPLHF. The DNA of the CDR3 is TGTGCCAGCAGACATGGGGTGGGACAGGGTTCACCCCTCCACTTT.

This clone was seen only a few times. V is TRBV10-3 and J is TRBJ1-1; a possible D gene is TRBD1 (5 bases). Trimming cost V 10 bases and J 3 bases, with 9 bases left between them. This CDR3 region has 11 residues. Germline loops: CDR1 ENHRY, CDR2 SYGVKD. CDR3 DNA sequence: TGTGCCACCACGGGGGACACTGAAGCTTTCTTT. Its translation is CATTGDTEAFF.

The V and J genes are TRBV5-4 and TRBJ2-3; 9 nucleotides agree with TRBD2. The CDR3 loop spans 16 amino acids. Losses at the gene ends were 3 bases for V and 2 bases for J; bases not matched to a gene: 7. Per the germline V gene, CDR1 is SGHNT and CDR2 is YYREEE (reference sequence). CDR3 DNA: TGTGCCAGCAGCTCCGGGACTAGCAGAAACACAGATACGCAGTATTTT. Translating it yields CASSSGTSRNTDTQYF.

The chain joins TRBV20-1 to TRBJ2-7, with 9 bases matching TRBD2. The junction had 2 bases not matched to a gene; V was cut back by 3 bases and J by 2 bases. This CDR3 is 13 amino acids long. Germline assignment: CDR1 DFQATT and CDR2 SNEGSKA (reference sequence). The CDR3 DNA reads as TGCAGTGCTAGTCGCGGGGGGGCCTACGAGCAGTACTTC. This encodes CSASRGGAYEQYF.

This clone has a single count. The CDR3 here is CASSSAGTGSSPLHF. CDR3 nucleotides: TGTGCCAGCAGCTCCGCCGGGACAGGGTCTTCACCCCTCCACTTT. The chain employs TRBV7-2 and TRBJ1-6; 9 bases are a match to TRBD1. This CDR3 spans 15 amino acids. Germline values: CDR1 SGHTA, CDR2 FQGNSA. V lost 4 bases to trimming and J lost 9 bases; unmatched junction nucleotides: 7.

This clone has a single count. Other nucleotide sequences from this sample produce the same CDR3. J is TRBJ2-3 and V is TRBV7-2, with a tentative D call TRBD1 (5 bases). CDR1 is SGHTA and CDR2 is FQGNSA in the germline V gene. CDR3 size: 13 residues. The V end lost 4 bases, the J end lost 4 bases, and 9 bases lay between the germline ends. CDR3 sequence reads: CASSSQGADTQYF. CDR3 in DNA: TGTGCCAGCAGCTCCCAGGGTGCAGATACGCAGTATTTT.

V and J are TRBV2 and TRBJ1-3; TRBD1 agrees at 9 bases. Trimming took 8 bases from V and 0 from J; bases not matched to a gene: 11. Germline V gene lookup returns CDR1 SNHLY and CDR2 FYNNEI. The CDR3 length is 17 residues. The CDR3 loop is CASSGQGRFLSGNTIYF. The CDR3 DNA reads TGTGCCAGCTCGGGACAGGGCCGCTTTCTCTCTGGAAACACCATATATTTT.